This passage covers 14 T cell receptor beta chains from one sample sequenced in a study of CD8 T cells in Susac syndrome. cDNA came from approximately 0.5 to 1 ug RNA primed by random hexamers. TCRdb called the immunoSEQ multiplex PCR reads again in MiXCR, with one record for every CDR3 protein. The sample has under 550,000 distinct CDR3 sequences, more than 70% seen once. Sequences were obtained from CD8+ T cells from PBMCs. These receptors were collected from a human donor with multiple sclerosis.

This chain joins TRBV28 and TRBJ2-1; D call uncertain. The V end was cut by 1 base, the J end by 7 bases, with 5 bases between. Germline lookup yields CDR1 MDHEN and CDR2 SYDVKM. The CDR3 runs 12 residues. The CDR3 nucleotides are TGTGCCAGCAGTTTATCCGCGAATGAGCAGTTCTTC. It translates to CASSLSANEQFF.

This clonotype appeared a single time. The J gene is TRBJ1-2, the V gene TRBV6-6; D not certain. V was cut by 2 bases and J by 9 bases, with 10 bases left in between. The CDR3 runs to 12 residues. Germline V gene sequence: CDR1 MNHNY, CDR2 SVGAGI (reference sequence). The CDR3 reads CASSYTGRSYTF. For the CDR3, the DNA is TGTGCCAGCAGTTACACGGGTCGGAGCTACACCTTC.

Only a few counts were recorded for this clonotype. The gene calls are TRBV27 and TRBJ1-1; perhaps TRBD1 as D (5 bases). The germline V and J ends were trimmed by 4 bases and 2 bases, with 8 bases remaining between them. Germline CDR1 reads MNHEY; CDR2 reads SMNVEV (reference sequence). The length of the CDR3 is 13 residues. CDR3 sequence: CASSWGVNTEAFF. DNA of the CDR3: TGTGCCAGCAGTTGGGGGGTAAACACTGAAGCTTTCTTT.

V is TRBV4-1 and J is TRBJ1-1; D possibly corresponds to TRBD1 (5 bases). CDR3 length: 15 amino acids. Germline V gives CDR1 MGHRA, CDR2 YSYEKL. V lost 4 bases and J 5 bases, leaving 17 bases between the germline ends. In nucleotides, the CDR3 is TGCGCCAGCAGCCTCAGTGTCAGTGGGGCAACTGAAGCTTTCTTT. Encoded protein: CASSLSVSGATEAFF.

The gene calls are TRBV6-6 and TRBJ2-4; a weak D match, TRBD1 (6 bases). This CDR3 is 13 amino acids long. Trimming removed 6 bases from V and 6 bases from J, with 12 bases in between. Germline V gene data show CDR1 as MNHNY and CDR2 as SVGAGI (reference sequence). CDR3 region: CASSDLQGNIQYF. CDR3 bases: TGTGCCAGCAGCGATTTACAGGGAAACATTCAGTACTTC.

This chain uses TRBV27 with TRBJ1-5; D not certain. The germline V gene has CDR1 MNHEY and CDR2 SMNVEV (reference sequence). This CDR3 region has 14 residues. V was trimmed by 7 bases and J by 0 bases, leaving 10 bases between them. DNA of the CDR3: TGTGCCAGCACTCTCACCCATAGCAATCAGCCCCAGCATTTT. This codes for CASTLTHSNQPQHF.

The CDR3 nucleotides are TGTGCCAGCAGCCAAGTAGAGGGAGGGGGTGAGCAGTTCTTC. Amino acids: CASSQVEGGGEQFF. The chain links TRBV14 to TRBJ2-1; the D gene is possibly TRBD2 (7 bases). The CDR3 has 14 amino acids. Germline CDR1 and CDR2: SGHDN and FVKESK. The germline V and J ends were trimmed by 1 base and 9 bases, with 13 bases remaining between them.

This rearrangement joins TRBV7-6 to TRBJ2-7, with no clear D. The CDR3 covers 13 residues. Germline CDR1 reads SGHVS; CDR2 reads FNYEAQ. V lost 3 bases and J 4 bases, leaving 10 bases between the germline ends. The CDR3 DNA reads as TGTGCCAGCAGCTTTGGGGTGGGTTACGAGCAGTACTTC. Its protein product is CASSFGVGYEQYF.

CDR3 sequence (DNA): TGTGCCAGTAGTATAGGACTGTGGAGCTCCTACAATGAGCAGTTCTTC. Its protein is CASSIGLWSSYNEQFF. V and J are TRBV19 and TRBJ2-1; no clear D gene. Germline loops: CDR1 LNHDA, CDR2 SQIVND (reference sequence). The V gene lost 1 base and the J gene lost 0 bases, with 10 bases spanning the gap. The CDR3 spans 16 residues.

The rearrangement joins TRBV18 to TRBJ2-1; the match to TRBD1 covers 10 bases. With 6 bases clipped from V and 5 bases from J, the junction kept 7 bases outside the gene matches. In germline, CDR1 is KGHSH, CDR2 LQKENI. The CDR3 is 15 amino acids. CDR3 residues: CASSDLDRGNNEQFF. As DNA, the CDR3 is TGTGCCAGCTCGGACTTGGACAGGGGGAACAATGAGCAGTTCTTC.

V is TRBV27 and J is TRBJ2-7; D uncertain. V lost 3 bases and J 3 bases, leaving 15 bases between the germline ends. This CDR3 has 15 amino acids. Germline CDR1 and CDR2: MNHEY and SMNVEV (reference sequence). The CDR3 region has the DNA TGTGCCAGCAGTTTTTACGGCGGTACCCACTACGAGCAGTACTTC. This translates into CASSFYGGTHYEQYF.

The V call is TRBV4-2, the J call TRBJ1-6; no clear D. The germline gives CDR1 LGHNA, CDR2 YNFKEQ. The V gene lost 0 bases and the J gene lost 4 bases, with 13 bases spanning the gap. This CDR3 has 17 residues. CDR3 DNA sequence: TGTGCCAGCAGCCAAGACGAAGGAAGTATGTATAATTCACCCCTCCACTTT. Translated: CASSQDEGSMYNSPLHF.

The J gene is TRBJ2-4, the V gene TRBV29-1; D is perhaps TRBD2 (7 bases). This CDR3 is built from 13 residues. V lost 2 bases to trimming and J lost 8 bases, with 13 bases between them. The V gene's germline CDR1 is SQVTM and CDR2 ANQGSEA. CDR3 nucleotides: TGCAGCGTTGAATTAACAGGGAGGGACATTCAGTACTTC. Translating it yields CSVELTGRDIQYF.

Only a few counts were recorded for this clonotype. CDR3 DNA: TGTGCCAGCAGCCGACCCCCCACAGATACGCAGTATTTT. It translates to CASSRPPTDTQYF. This chain links TRBV3-1 with TRBJ2-3, with no clear D. Germline-derived CDR1 and CDR2 are LGHDT and YNNKEL (reference sequence). Trimming removed 4 bases from V and 2 bases from J, with 7 bases in between. The CDR3 loop spans 13 amino acids.